The 16 T cell receptor beta chains below come from one sample, sequenced in a study of T cell repertoires in aging, cancer and after chemotherapy. Peripheral blood genomic DNA, not sorted cells or RNA, was the template. Multiplex touch-down PCR with TRB-A/B primers amplified rearranged V-D-J TRB sequences. TCRdb reprocessed the multiplex PCR reads via MiXCR and lists one record per CDR3 protein. There are about 5,600 distinct CDR3 sequences in the sample; about 38% occur only once, and around half lies in the top ten. Sequenced material: blood. These TCRs come from a human donor with a blood cancer.

The chain is built from TRBV12-3 or TRBV12-4 and TRBJ2-3; D is perhaps TRBD2 (6 bases). Trimming pared 0 bases from V and 14 bases from J, leaving 24 bases between. CDR3 size: 16 residues. DNA of the CDR3: TGTGCCAGCAGTTTAGCGGAGGGCTATGGGCCCCCTGCGCCGTATTTT. Protein: CASSLAEGYGPPAPYF.

DNA of the CDR3: TGCAGTGCAGGCCCTCCGACAGGGCGAAACTATGGCTACACCTTC. This gives the protein CSAGPPTGRNYGYTF. V usage is TRBV20-1 and J usage is TRBJ1-2; TRBD1 matches 7 bases. The CDR3 has 15 residues. Germline V gene lookup returns CDR1 DFQATT and CDR2 SNEGSKA (reference sequence). J lost 2 bases, V lost 6 bases, and 12 bases had no gene match.

This clonotype occurred a few times. The chain has TRBV6-2 or TRBV6-3 and TRBJ2-5; 9 bases match TRBD1. The CDR3 totals 16 residues. Trimming cost V 3 bases and J 4 bases; bases outside gene matches: 9. Germline V lookup: CDR1 MNHEY, CDR2 SVGEGT. CDR3 residues: CASSYGGGTGSETQYF. The CDR3 DNA reads as TGTGCCAGCAGTTATGGGGGTGGGACAGGGTCAGAGACCCAGTACTTC.

This clonotype was detected a few times. V is TRBV6-1 and J is TRBJ1-3; D might be TRBD1 (5 bases). CDR1 and CDR2 from the germline V gene are MNHNS and SASEGT. The CDR3 extends over 14 amino acids. V shed 6 bases and J shed 4 bases, with 13 bases lying between them. The CDR3: CASSPRQIGNTIYF. The CDR3 DNA reads TGTGCCAGCAGCCCCCGACAGATCGGAAACACCATATATTTT.

This clonotype appeared once. The chain couples TRBV6-1 to TRBJ1-5; 12 nucleotides agree with TRBD1. With 7 bases clipped from V and 6 bases from J, the junction kept 10 bases outside the gene matches. The CDR3 totals 16 residues. Germline-derived CDR1 and CDR2 are MNHNS and SASEGT. This chain's CDR3 is CASIPRGQGATQPQHF. In nucleotides, the CDR3 is TGTGCCAGCATTCCCCGGGGACAGGGGGCAACTCAGCCCCAGCATTTT.

This clonotype showed up just once. The rearrangement links TRBV7-6 to TRBJ2-7; maybe TRBD2 (5 bases). Germline CDR1 and CDR2: SGHVS and FNYEAQ. CDR3 length equals 13 residues. The V end lost 5 bases, the J end lost 7 bases, and 15 bases lay between the germline ends. The DNA for the CDR3 is TGTGCCAGCAGCCGCGGGTCAGTGGGAGAGCAGTACTTC. Translated, it gives CASSRGSVGEQYF. Full variable domain (missing parts from reference TRBV7-6 and TRBJ2-7): GAGVSQSPRYKVTKRGQDVALRCDPISGHVSLYWYRQALGQGPEFLTYFNYEAQQDKSGLPNDRFSAERPEGSISTLTIQRTEQRDSAMYRCASSRGSVGEQYFGPGTRLTVT.

The table lists this clonotype with a few counts. The rearrangement links TRBV10-3 to TRBJ2-5; D is unresolved. Germline V CDR1 and CDR2: ENHRY, SYGVKD. Trimming cost V 6 bases and J 4 bases, with 6 bases left between them. The CDR3 is 11 amino acids. CDR3 in DNA: TGTGCCATCAGGAACCGAGAGACCCAGTACTTC. Translation: CAIRNRETQYF.

The V call is TRBV19, the J call TRBJ2-5; D is uncertain. The germline gives CDR1 LNHDA, CDR2 SQIVND (reference sequence). CDR3 length: 12 amino acids. Trimming cost V 6 bases and J 7 bases, with 12 bases left between them. The CDR3 nucleotides read TGTGCCAGTAGGGCCCCCAAGGGGACCCAGTACTTC. Translating gives CASRAPKGTQYF.

In this sample, this clonotype is medium-sized. This chain uses TRBV29-1 with TRBJ1-2, with TRBD1 identical over 10 bases. The germline V gene encodes CDR1 SQVTM and CDR2 ANQGSEA. The CDR3 extends over 13 amino acids. Trimming removed 3 bases from V and 2 bases from J; junction bases left unmatched: 0. The CDR3 spells CSVEGQGNYGYTF. The CDR3 DNA follows: TGCAGCGTTGAGGGACAGGGGAACTATGGCTACACCTTC.

Sample share makes this clonotype medium-sized. The chain links TRBV20-1 to TRBJ2-7; 12 nucleotides match TRBD2. The junction had 4 bases not matched to a gene; V was cut back by 0 bases and J by 4 bases. CDR3 size: 15 residues. CDR1 is DFQATT and CDR2 is SNEGSKA in the germline V gene (reference sequence). The CDR3 DNA follows: TGCAGTGCTAGAGATCGGACTAGCGGGATATACGAGCAGTACTTC. Translated, it gives CSARDRTSGIYEQYF.

This clonotype has just a few counts. The chain links TRBV12-3 or TRBV12-4 to TRBJ1-5; 8 nucleotides align to TRBD1. The CDR3 length is 16 residues. With V trimmed by 4 bases and J by 2 bases, 7 bases remained unmatched. The CDR3 region is CASSYGQGGGNQPQHF. Written as DNA, the CDR3 is TGTGCCAGCAGTTACGGACAGGGCGGGGGCAATCAGCCCCAGCATTTT.

This chain links TRBV12-3 or TRBV12-4 with TRBJ1-1, with 9 bases aligning to TRBD1. This CDR3 is built from 16 residues. J was trimmed by 1 base and V by 5 bases; bases with no gene match: 8. CDR3 residues: CASSSRQGERNTEAFF. In DNA form, the CDR3 reads TGTGCCAGCAGTAGCAGACAGGGGGAGAGGAACACTGAAGCTTTCTTT.

The V call is TRBV11-1, the J call TRBJ1-2; D is possibly TRBD1 (6 bases). Germline assignment: CDR1 SGHAT and CDR2 FQDESV (reference sequence). The CDR3 runs to 14 residues. V lost 6 bases and J 4 bases, leaving 15 bases between the germline ends. The CDR3 DNA follows: TGTGCCAGCAGAAGTGGGGGCCGGAGCTATGGCTACACCTTC. Its translation: CASRSGGRSYGYTF.

The genes are TRBV15 and TRBJ2-1; 9 bases align to TRBD2. This CDR3 is built from 14 residues. The germline V gene encodes CDR1 LNHNV and CDR2 YYDKDF (reference sequence). V was pared by 0 bases and J by 7 bases, with 1 base of the junction left unmatched. CDR3 in DNA: TGTGCCACCAGCAGAGATGCGGGAGGGAATGAGCAGTTCTTC. Amino acids: CATSRDAGGNEQFF.

This clonotype has only a few counts. This chain connects TRBV15 to TRBJ1-5; weak D call: TRBD1 (5 bases). CDR1 is LNHNV, CDR2 YYDKDF, per germline (reference sequence). This CDR3 has 14 residues. V was cut by 1 base and J by 5 bases, with 9 bases left in between. The CDR3 region is CATSRGGRDQPQHF. The CDR3, as DNA: TGTGCCACCAGCAGAGGAGGCAGGGATCAGCCCCAGCATTTT. Full variable domain (missing parts from reference TRBV15 and TRBJ1-5): DAMVIQNPRYQVTQFGKPVTLSCSQTLNHNVMYWYQQKSSQAPKLLFHYYDKDFNNEADTPDNFQSRRPNTSFCFLDIRSPGLGDTAMYLCATSRGGRDQPQHFGDGTRLSIL.

The rearrangement joins TRBV6-8 to TRBJ1-3, with 8 bases aligning to TRBD1. The CDR3 runs to 17 residues. V lost 5 bases to trimming and J lost 2 bases; unmatched junction nucleotides: 11. Germline CDR1 MNHGY, CDR2 SAAAGT. CDR3 region: CASSQRTGNPTGNTIYF. The CDR3 nucleotides are TGTGCCAGCAGTCAGAGGACAGGGAACCCAACTGGAAACACCATATATTTT.